Described below is a single T cell receptor beta chain sequence and its context. These data are taken from a study of blood T cell repertoires in COVID-19. Whole-study context: Sources were T cells, B-cell-depleted T cells, or PBMCs; the material itself was cDNA or gDNA.

The data were produced by immunoSEQ multiplex PCR, yet TCRdb's version contains in-frame clones alone and is incomplete. The data hold 100,000 to 150,000 clones, with approximately 90% observed a single time. This clonotype was sampled from a woman of 80 years or more with acute or convalescent COVID-19. The sequencing sample was made of peripheral blood.

The CDR3 DNA follows: TGTGCCAGCTCACCCGGGGTCTGGAGGGACACTGAAGCTTTCTTT. It is translated as CASSPGVWRDTEAFF. The chain recombines TRBV18 with TRBJ1-1; D remains ambiguous. Trimming shortened V by 3 bases and J by 3 bases, and 14 bases separated the two germline ends. The CDR3 covers 15 residues. Germline V gene lookup returns CDR1 KGHSH and CDR2 LQKENI.